This T cell receptor beta chain was sequenced in a study of control samples from healthy donors and cancer patients. The data were produced by immunoSEQ multiplex PCR, yet TCRdb's version contains in-frame clones alone and is incomplete. The table has 98,000 or so clones, approximately 80% seen once. Trimming at V came to 5 bases and at J to 2 bases, leaving 13 bases not matched to a gene. The CDR3 loop spans 17 amino acids. The germline CDR1 and CDR2 sequences are MNHNY and SVGAGI (reference sequence). The chain employs TRBV6-6 and TRBJ2-3, with 7 bases fitting TRBD1. The source is a man aged 18 to 29 in good health. Material: blood. The CDR3 bases are TGTGCCAGCAGTCGAGGGGGCACAGGGCGGTACACAGATACGCAGTATTTT. This sequence encodes CASSRGGTGRYTDTQYF.